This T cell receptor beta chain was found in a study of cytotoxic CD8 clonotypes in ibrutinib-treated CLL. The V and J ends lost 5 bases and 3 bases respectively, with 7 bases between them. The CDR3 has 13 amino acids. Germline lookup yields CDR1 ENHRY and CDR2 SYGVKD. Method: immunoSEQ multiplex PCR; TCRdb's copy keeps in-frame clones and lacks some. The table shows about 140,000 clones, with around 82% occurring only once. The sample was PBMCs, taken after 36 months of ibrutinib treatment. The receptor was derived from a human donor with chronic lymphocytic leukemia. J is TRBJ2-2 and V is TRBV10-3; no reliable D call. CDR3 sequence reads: CAISNRDTGELFF. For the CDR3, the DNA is TGTGCCATCAGTAACAGAGACACCGGGGAGCTGTTTTTT.